These 29 T cell receptor beta chains came from one sample sequenced in a study of T-cell memory formation after mild COVID-19. Each CDR3 protein is one row after TCRdb ran MiXCR on the 5' RACE reads. The repertoire holds 250,000 to 300,000 distinct CDR3 sequences, with 16% as singletons. The sample was PBMCs or a T cell subset sorted from them (not recorded which). All receptors derive from a man aged 18 to 29 who had mild COVID-19 (a few samples of this study predate the infection). Cell type and time point are not known.

This clonotype was observed a handful of times. CDR3 in DNA: TGTGCCAGCAGCTACAGGGGTGAGACTGAAGCTTTCTTT. Encoded protein: CASSYRGETEAFF. This chain links TRBV12-3 or TRBV12-4 with TRBJ1-1, with 7 bases aligning to TRBD1. J was trimmed by 5 bases and V by 6 bases; bases with no gene match: 6. The CDR3 sequence is 13 residues long.

The V gene is TRBV6-1, the J gene TRBJ2-2, with TRBD1 as a possible D gene (5 bases). Germline-derived CDR1 and CDR2 are MNHNS and SASEGT. Trimming pared 7 bases from V and 4 bases from J, leaving 13 bases between. This CDR3 has 14 amino acids. The CDR3, as DNA: TGTGCCAGCAAAGGGGATTTGAGCACCGGGGAGCTGTTTTTT. Protein: CASKGDLSTGELFF.

The rearrangement links TRBV7-3 to TRBJ2-2, with D perhaps TRBD2 (6 bases). Trimming removed 2 bases at V and 6 bases at J, with 13 bases between. Germline V gene data show CDR1 as SGHTA and CDR2 as FQGTGA. The CDR3 length is 15 residues. CDR3 protein: CASSLRPREAGELFF. For the CDR3, the DNA is TGTGCCAGCAGCTTACGGCCGAGGGAGGCCGGGGAGCTGTTTTTT.

This clonotype showed up just a few times. This rearrangement joins TRBV5-4 to TRBJ1-1; 7 bases are a match to TRBD1. V was pared by 5 bases and J by 2 bases, with 6 bases of the junction left unmatched. The CDR3 consists of 14 residues. CDR1 and CDR2 (germline): SGHNT, YYREEE (reference sequence). CDR3 sequence: CASSRGTANTEAFF. As DNA, the CDR3 is TGTGCCAGCAGTAGAGGGACAGCTAACACTGAAGCTTTCTTT.

This clonotype was found many times. This chain joins TRBV24-1 and TRBJ2-2; D call uncertain. Trimming left V 4 bases short and J 1 base short, with 15 bases between. CDR1 and CDR2 (germline): KGHDR, SFDVKD. This CDR3 has 17 residues. As DNA, the CDR3 is TGTGCCACCAGTGACTCTGGGTGGCTTAGGAACACCGGGGAGCTGTTTTTT. Its protein is CATSDSGWLRNTGELFF.

V is TRBV2 and J is TRBJ1-4, with a possible D match to TRBD1 (6 bases). The ends were cut back, 5 bases at V and 4 bases at J, with 17 bases in the middle. The germline V gene has CDR1 SNHLY and CDR2 FYNNEI. The CDR3 spans 16 residues. The CDR3 region has the DNA TGTGCCAGCAGTCAGAAAAGATGGACAGTTAATGAAAAACTGTTTTTT. Translated, it gives CASSQKRWTVNEKLFF.

This clonotype was recorded a few times. The rearrangement joins TRBV12-3 or TRBV12-4 to TRBJ2-1; TRBD2 matches 11 bases. The trim removed 7 bases at V and 9 bases at J, leaving 11 bases unmatched. The CDR3 spans 15 residues. The CDR3 DNA reads as TGTGCCAGCATCATGACTAGCGGGGCCCTCACTGAGCAGTTCTTC. Its protein product is CASIMTSGALTEQFF.

This clonotype was seen only a few times. The J gene is TRBJ2-2, the V gene TRBV29-1; D is unclear. CDR1 SQVTM and CDR2 ANQGSEA come from the germline V gene. This CDR3 has 14 residues. V dropped 1 base and J dropped 2 bases, with 8 bases sitting between them. Written as DNA, the CDR3 is TGCAGCGTTGAAGCACAGTACAACACCGGGGAGCTGTTTTTT. Protein sequence: CSVEAQYNTGELFF.

In its sample, this clonotype was seen many times. The chain is built from TRBV7-9 and TRBJ1-2, with a possible D match to TRBD1 (5 bases). CDR1 and CDR2 from the germline V gene are SEHNR and FQNEAQ (reference sequence). V lost 5 bases to trimming and J lost 8 bases, with 12 bases between them. The CDR3 length is 12 residues. The CDR3 nucleotides read TGTGCCAGCAGCCCCCGACAGAGAGGCTACACCTTC. Translation: CASSPRQRGYTF.

The chain carries TRBV20-1 and TRBJ2-3; D gene uncertain. Trimming pared 0 bases from V and 2 bases from J, leaving 9 bases between. The CDR3 extends over 14 amino acids. Germline V gene lookup returns CDR1 DFQATT and CDR2 SNEGSKA (reference sequence). CDR3 coding DNA: TGCAGTGCTAGAGATTTCCAGTCCACAGATACGCAGTATTTT. This encodes CSARDFQSTDTQYF.

This sequence joins TRBV5-1 and TRBJ2-7, with 9 bases lining up with TRBD1. The CDR3 covers 15 residues. CDR1 and CDR2 (germline): SGHRS, YFSETQ. J was trimmed by 5 bases and V by 4 bases; bases with no gene match: 10. This CDR3 is CASSGTGGNIDEQYF. As DNA, the CDR3 is TGCGCCAGCAGCGGAACAGGGGGCAACATCGACGAGCAGTACTTC.

The V gene is TRBV6-5, the J gene TRBJ1-5; 7 bases fit TRBD1. The CDR3 covers 15 residues. V gave up 2 bases and J gave up 0 bases; unmatched junction bases: 1. Per germline, CDR1 MNHEY and CDR2 SVGAGI. Written as DNA, the CDR3 is TGTGCCAGCAGTTACAGGGGGCATAGCAATCAGCCCCAGCATTTT. Protein sequence: CASSYRGHSNQPQHF.

This clonotype was observed a handful of times. The rearrangement links TRBV12-3 or TRBV12-4 to TRBJ2-5, with D uncertain. This CDR3 region has 13 residues. V was clipped by 7 bases and J by 7 bases, with 16 bases between them. The CDR3 DNA reads TGTGCCAGCACTGGGCGCCAAACGGGGACCCAGTACTTC. It yields the protein CASTGRQTGTQYF.

This clonotype was seen a handful of times. The chain combines TRBV24-1 with TRBJ2-2; D not resolved. The V end lost 4 bases, the J end lost 6 bases, and 14 bases lay between the germline ends. Germline assignment: CDR1 KGHDR and CDR2 SFDVKD. The CDR3 length is 15 residues. DNA of the CDR3: TGTGCCACCAGTGACCCGACGAGAGGACCCGGGGAGCTGTTTTTT. As protein: CATSDPTRGPGELFF.

J is TRBJ2-5 and V is TRBV5-6; tentatively, D is TRBD2 (5 bases). CDR3 size: 16 residues. From germline, CDR1 is SGHDT and CDR2 YYEEEE. Trimming stripped 6 bases from V and 1 base from J, with 19 bases between. CDR3: CASIHNRGKGQETQYF. For the CDR3, the DNA is TGTGCCAGCATCCACAACCGGGGTAAAGGCCAAGAGACCCAGTACTTC.

This sequence joins TRBV20-1 and TRBJ2-7; perhaps TRBD1 as D (6 bases). With 6 bases removed from V and 2 bases from J, the gap between germline ends came to 23 bases. CDR3 length: 16 residues. CDR1 and CDR2 (germline): DFQATT, SNEGSKA (reference sequence). This CDR3 is CSAKRGGRAGAYEQYV. In nucleotides, the CDR3 is TGCAGTGCCAAAAGAGGGGGTAGGGCAGGGGCCTACGAGCAGTACGTC.

This clonotype was counted between two and nine times. V usage is TRBV12-3 or TRBV12-4 and J usage is TRBJ2-7; either TRBD1 or TRBD2 may fit D (6 bases each). V was trimmed by 6 bases and J by 2 bases, leaving 17 bases between them. The CDR3 runs to 15 residues. Here the CDR3 reads CASRTMGGKTYEQYV. The CDR3 DNA reads TGTGCCAGCAGGACGATGGGGGGCAAAACCTACGAGCAGTACGTC.

The chain couples TRBV10-3 to TRBJ2-7, with D maybe TRBD2 (6 bases). CDR3 size: 12 residues. Germline V CDR1 and CDR2: ENHRY, SYGVKD. V lost 5 bases, J lost 6 bases, and 11 bases lay in between. The DNA for the CDR3 is TGTGCCATCAGTCCCCAGGGACTCGAGCAGTACGTC. This sequence encodes CAISPQGLEQYV.

This clonotype was picked up a small number of times. The chain recombines TRBV6-5 with TRBJ2-1; either TRBD1 or TRBD2 may fit D (6 bases each). V shed 6 bases and J shed 12 bases, with 18 bases lying between them. The CDR3 spans 13 residues. Germline CDR1 MNHEY, CDR2 SVGAGI. For the CDR3, the DNA is TGTGCCAGCAGGGCCAGGGGAGGTATAGGGCAGTTCTTC. Translated, it gives CASRARGGIGQFF.

The chain joins TRBV4-2 to TRBJ2-3, with 15 positions matching TRBD2. The V and J ends lost 3 bases and 2 bases, in that order; junction bases with no gene match: 3. The CDR3 consists of 17 residues. Per germline, CDR1 LGHNA and CDR2 YNFKEQ. The DNA for the CDR3 is TGTGCCAGCAGCCAGGGACTAGCGGGGGGTGTCACAGATACGCAGTATTTT. It specifies CASSQGLAGGVTDTQYF.

The CDR3 DNA reads TGTGCCAGCGGGCAACGGGGCAGCCTGGATACGCAGTATTTT. Its protein is CASGQRGSLDTQYF. The genes are TRBV2 and TRBJ2-3; possibly TRBD1 or TRBD2 for D (5 bases each). CDR3 size: 14 residues. Trimming pared 8 bases from V and 6 bases from J, leaving 18 bases between. Germline V lookup: CDR1 SNHLY, CDR2 FYNNEI.

J is TRBJ2-3 and V is TRBV7-2; 7 nucleotides match TRBD1. Trimming at V came to 5 bases and at J to 7 bases, leaving 6 bases not matched to a gene. The germline V gene encodes CDR1 SGHTA and CDR2 FQGNSA. This CDR3 comprises 13 residues. The CDR3 DNA is TGTGCCAGCAGCCAGGGGGTTTTCAATACGCAGTATTTT. It translates to CASSQGVFNTQYF.

This clonotype was seen many times. This sequence joins TRBV6-2 or TRBV6-3 and TRBJ2-7; D perhaps matches TRBD1 (6 bases). CDR3 length: 16 amino acids. The V end was cut by 5 bases, the J end by 2 bases, with 19 bases between. CDR1 MNHEY and CDR2 SVGEGT come from the germline V gene. CDR3 nucleotide sequence: TGTGCCAGCAGTCGATACCGATTCAGGGGCACCTACGAGCAGTACGTC. Its translation: CASSRYRFRGTYEQYV.

V usage is TRBV7-3 and J usage is TRBJ1-1; 7 positions agree with TRBD1. V lost 5 bases, J lost 4 bases, and 7 bases stayed unmatched. The germline gives CDR1 SGHTA, CDR2 FQGTGA. The CDR3 has 14 residues. CDR3 sequence: CASSPGQEITEAFF. CDR3 DNA sequence: TGTGCCAGCAGCCCCGGACAGGAGATCACTGAAGCTTTCTTT.

This clonotype was detected many times. The rearrangement joins TRBV4-1 to TRBJ1-5; 7 bases are a match to TRBD1. The CDR3 contains 21 residues. The J segment lost 2 bases and the V segment lost 0 bases, leaving 19 bases of the junction unmatched. Germline-derived CDR1 and CDR2 are MGHRA and YSYEKL. The CDR3 loop reads CASSQDPARDRIRYGNQPQHF. For the CDR3, the DNA is TGCGCCAGCAGCCAAGATCCTGCACGGGACAGAATCCGATATGGCAATCAGCCCCAGCATTTT.

V usage is TRBV6-5 and J usage is TRBJ2-7, with 9 bases fitting TRBD2. V was clipped by 0 bases and J by 0 bases; unmatched bases: 3. Germline values: CDR1 MNHEY, CDR2 SVGAGI. The CDR3 contains 16 residues. Here the CDR3 DNA reads TGTGCCAGCAGTTACTCGGTAGCGGGGGCCTCCTACGAGCAGTACTTC. Translated: CASSYSVAGASYEQYF.

This clonotype was picked up many times. V gene TRBV5-1 combines with J gene TRBJ2-7, with 8 bases lining up with TRBD1. Losses at the gene ends were 4 bases for V and 4 bases for J; bases not matched to a gene: 10. There are 15 residues in the CDR3. Germline CDR1 is SGHRS and CDR2 is YFSETQ. The CDR3 DNA reads as TGCGCCAGCAGCCTCGGGACAGGCCGATCTTACGAGCAGTACTTC. Amino acid sequence: CASSLGTGRSYEQYF.

This clonotype was counted only a few times. This chain joins TRBV5-1 and TRBJ2-5; 7 bases map to TRBD1. Germline assignment: CDR1 SGHRS and CDR2 YFSETQ. The CDR3 loop spans 16 amino acids. The ends lost 4 bases at V and 5 bases at J; junction bases unmatched: 14. CDR3 sequence reads: CASSPGPSTGQETQYF. DNA for the CDR3: TGCGCCAGCAGCCCCGGACCCTCGACAGGGCAGGAGACCCAGTACTTC.

This clonotype occurred a few times. This chain links TRBV9 with TRBJ2-4; D possibly matches TRBD1 or TRBD2 (6 bases each). This CDR3 comprises 15 residues. The germline gives CDR1 SGDLS, CDR2 YYNGEE. Trimming cost V 0 bases and J 3 bases, with 10 bases left between them. The CDR3 DNA reads as TGTGCCAGCAGCGTAGAAGGGGGAGGCAAAAACATTCAGTACTTC. It encodes CASSVEGGGKNIQYF.